This TCR beta chain was recovered during a study of OX40 agonist ivuxolimab in advanced cancers. Study-level information: Three patients, one with hepatocellular carcinoma and two with cutaneous melanoma, responded partially. Study observations and caveats: At 0.1 to 3.0 mg/kg, clonal expansion of CD4+ and CD8+ blood T cells had occurred by week 6.

Note on this clone: Its antigen remains unknown.

Produced via immunoSEQ multiplex PCR; TCRdb's table is partial and in-frame only. The sample includes about 100,000 clones, approximately 95% of them seen just once. The CDR3 runs to 16 residues. Trimming pared 4 bases from V and 6 bases from J, leaving 22 bases between. Germline CDR1 reads PRHDT; CDR2 reads FYEKMQ (reference sequence). The chain uses TRBV13 and TRBJ2-7; D uncertain. The specimen comprised CD4+ or CD8+ T cells sorted from blood, sampled in a trial of the OX40 agonist ivuxolimab. This receptor was taken from an adult with an advanced solid tumor such as melanoma, head and neck, liver or kidney cancer. DNA for the CDR3: TGTGCCAGCAGCTCCCGATCGGGCGGCCTCCCTCTCGAGCAGTACTTC. Protein product: CASSSRSGGLPLEQYF.